These T cell receptor beta chains were read from a single sample in a study of OX40 agonist ivuxolimab in advanced cancers. Assay: immunoSEQ multiplex PCR; the TCRdb copy retains only in-frame clones and omits some. The sample yields 61,000 or so clones, 85% to 90% seen once. Source: CD4+ or CD8+ T cells sorted from blood, taken in a trial of the OX40 agonist ivuxolimab. The receptors were sampled from an adult with an advanced solid tumor such as melanoma, head and neck, liver or kidney cancer. Both conserved end residues are part of each CDR3. D genes are given only for firm matches. Part of the rows lack a size; the others show once, few, many or a class for expanded clones.

j_call clone_size d_call v_call cdr3_length cdr3_nt cdr3_aa
TRBJ2-1 - TRBD2 TRBV7-9 14 TGTGCCAGCAGCTTAGTCACCGGGGGGTGGGAGCAGTTCTTC CASSLVTGGWEQFF
TRBJ2-3 - - TRBV18 13 TGTGCCAGCTCCCCCTCACTAGCAGATACGCAGTATTTT CASSPSLADTQYF
TRBJ2-7 - - TRBV5-4 14 TGTGCCAGCAGCTTGGATGGGGGAACTTACGAGCAGTACTTC CASSLDGGTYEQYF
TRBJ2-5 - - TRBV11-2 14 TGTGCCAGCAGCTCTAGACATATACAAGAGACCCAGTACTTC CASSSRHIQETQYF
TRBJ2-3 - - TRBV5-1 16 TGCGCCAGCAGCCCGGGACTCGCGGTAGTCACAGATACGCAGTATTTT CASSPGLAVVTDTQYF
TRBJ1-6 - - TRBV7-6 15 TGTGCCAGCAGCCCCGGGGAGTCCTATAATTCACCCCTCCACTTT CASSPGESYNSPLHF
TRBJ2-7 - - TRBV5-1 16 TGCGCCAGCAGCTCCGGGACCCCGGCAAGCTCCTACGAGCAGTACTTC CASSSGTPASSYEQYF
TRBJ2-5 once TRBD2 TRBV4-2 17 TGTGCCAGCAGCCAAGTTTTTAGCGGGGGTCCCCAAGAGACCCAGTACTTC CASSQVFSGGPQETQYF
TRBJ1-4 once - TRBV7-9 16 TGTGCCAGCAGCATCGGGGTCGCCAGTGGGACTGAAAAACTGTTTTTT CASSIGVASGTEKLFF
TRBJ2-3 - TRBD2 TRBV9 16 TGTGCCAGCAGCGTAGCCGGGACTAGCGGGGGAGATACGCAGTATTTT CASSVAGTSGGDTQYF
TRBJ2-5 - - TRBV5-1 14 TGCGCCAGCAGCTTGCGTTTCTCTTGGGAGACCCAGTACTTC CASSLRFSWETQYF
TRBJ2-3 - - TRBV2 11 TGTGCCAGCAGTGAAGCGGATACGCAGTATTTT CASSEADTQYF
TRBJ2-4 - - TRBV6-5 14 TGTGCCAGCAGCCTTACAGCAGCCAAAAACATTCAGTACTTC CASSLTAAKNIQYF
TRBJ1-1 - TRBD1 TRBV18 14 TGTGCCAGCTCCCTCGGACAGGCAAACACTGAAGCTTTCTTT CASSLGQANTEAFF
TRBJ1-3 - - TRBV6-5 14 TGTGCCAGCAGCCGTGTCAGGGGTGGAAACACCATATATTTT CASSRVRGGNTIYF
TRBJ2-5 - - TRBV29-1 15 TGCAGCGTTGACCCTAAACAGGGATACCAAGAGACCCAGTACTTC CSVDPKQGYQETQYF
TRBJ1-5 - - TRBV4-1 16 TGCGCCAGCAGCCAGATGGGAGGGGTCGCCAATCAGCCCCAGCATTTT CASSQMGGVANQPQHF
TRBJ2-3 - - TRBV9 14 TGTGCCAGCAGCCGTTCGGGGGAACTAGATACGCAGTATTTT CASSRSGELDTQYF
TRBJ1-5 once TRBD1 TRBV2 16 TGTGCCAGCAGTGAAGATGGGACAGGGGGCGATCAGCCCCAGCATTTT CASSEDGTGGDQPQHF
TRBJ1-1 - - TRBV5-6 16 TGTGCCAGCAGCTTGAAACAGATAAGGGTGAACACTGAAGCTTTCTTT CASSLKQIRVNTEAFF
TRBJ2-7 - - TRBV11-2 14 TGTGCCAGCAGCTTAGTGGGGGGGCCCTACGAGCAGTACTTC CASSLVGGPYEQYF
TRBJ2-1 - TRBD1 TRBV11-3 16 TGTGCCAGCAGCTTAGGGGGGACAGGGGGCCAGAATGAGCAGTTCTTC CASSLGGTGGQNEQFF
TRBJ2-3 - - TRBV10-2 13 TGCGCCACCCTGGTCCAGGGACCAGATACGCAGTATTTT CATLVQGPDTQYF
TRBJ2-5 - TRBD2 TRBV5-1 19 TGCGCCAGCAGCTTACCCTGGACCGGGACTAGCGGGGGGGCGGAGACCCAGTACTTC CASSLPWTGTSGGAETQYF
TRBJ1-2 - - TRBV5-6 13 TGTGCCAGCAGCTTGTCCGATAACTATGGCTACACCTTC CASSLSDNYGYTF
TRBJ2-5 - TRBD2 TRBV19 16 TGTGCCAGTAGTATAGGAGGTGGAGGGAGGGGTGAGACCCAGTACTTC CASSIGGGGRGETQYF
TRBJ1-1 - - TRBV5-4 17 TGTGCCAGCAGCTTGGGTGCGGGGGAATCTTATAACACTGAAGCTTTCTTT CASSLGAGESYNTEAFF
TRBJ2-6 - TRBD1 TRBV5-1 19 TGCGCCAGCAGCTTCCGACAGGGGGGGACCCGCTCTGGGGCCAACGTCCTGACTTTC CASSFRQGGTRSGANVLTF
TRBJ2-3 - - TRBV5-1 13 TGCGCCAGCAGCTCTTTCACTTCAGATACGCAGTATTTT CASSSFTSDTQYF
TRBJ2-5 few TRBD1 TRBV19 15 TGTGCCAGTAGTTCCCAACAGGGGACAACGGAGACCCAGTACTTC CASSSQQGTTETQYF
TRBJ2-2 - - TRBV7-8 15 TGTGCCAGCGAGAGACGGGGGAGGAACACCGGGGAGCTGTTTTTT CASERRGRNTGELFF
TRBJ1-2 - - TRBV19 19 TGTGCCAGTAGTCGTAGACAGGCCAGACAAGAAGGGCACTACTATGGCTACACCTTC CASSRRQARQEGHYYGYTF
TRBJ2-5 once - TRBV6-1 16 TGTGCCAGCAGTGAAGCGGGTGGAGCGCTCCAAGAGACCCAGTACTTC CASSEAGGALQETQYF
TRBJ2-1 few TRBD2 TRBV2 15 TGTGCCAGCAGACGACTAGCGGCCTCCTACAATGAGCAGTTCTTC CASRRLAASYNEQFF
TRBJ2-5 - - TRBV5-1 15 TGCGCCAGCAGCTTGCACCAGGCCTTTGAGGAGACCCAGTACTTC CASSLHQAFEETQYF
TRBJ1-5 - - TRBV21-1 20 TGTGCCAGCAGCCACACGGGGACAGGGAACTGCCTTTATAGCAATCAGCCCCAGCATTTT CASSHTGTGNCLYSNQPQHF
TRBJ1-1 - - TRBV29-1 11 TGCAGCGTTGAACTCCTGGCTGAAGCTTTCTTT CSVELLAEAFF
TRBJ2-5 - - TRBV6-5 14 TGTGCCAGCAGCTACGACGACTTTGCGGAGACCCAGTACTTC CASSYDDFAETQYF
TRBJ1-1 - - TRBV18 15 TGTGCCAGCTCACCCCGTCCTTGGGGGGCTACTGAAGCTTTCTTT CASSPRPWGATEAFF
TRBJ1-2 - - TRBV20-1 11 TGCAGTGCTAGAGATCGGAGGGCGAGCACCTTC CSARDRRASTF
TRBJ1-1 - - TRBV6-6 13 TGTGCCAGCACTTACCGGGGGAACACTGAAGCTTTCTTT CASTYRGNTEAFF
TRBJ2-3 - - TRBV18 17 TGTGCCAGCTCACCGGGACGAGTCCCAAGGGGTACAGATACGCAGTATTTT CASSPGRVPRGTDTQYF
TRBJ1-5 - TRBD1 TRBV2 15 TGTGCCAGCAGATTACAGGGGAGCGGCAATCAGCCCCAGCATTTT CASRLQGSGNQPQHF
TRBJ2-3 - TRBD2 TRBV6-5 15 TGTGCCAGCAGTCCCCGGACTAGCAGGGCAGATACGCAGTATTTT CASSPRTSRADTQYF
TRBJ2-1 - TRBD2 TRBV7-2 15 TGTGCCAGCAGTTCCGGACTAGCGGGGGACAATGAGCAGTTCTTC CASSSGLAGDNEQFF
TRBJ1-6 - TRBD1 TRBV5-6 14 TGTGCCAGCAGTTTGGGACAGGGGGGGTCACCCCTCCACTTT CASSLGQGGSPLHF
TRBJ1-4 - - TRBV30 13 TGTGCCTGGAGTGTAACGGCTAATGAAAAACTGTTTTTT CAWSVTANEKLFF
TRBJ1-1 - TRBD1 TRBV5-4 15 TGTGCCAGCAGGGAACTGGGACAGTTGAACACTGAAGCTTTCTTT CASRELGQLNTEAFF
TRBJ2-7 - TRBD2 TRBV5-6 13 TGTGCCAGCAGCGGAGCGATGGGGGGGGAGCAGTACTTC CASSGAMGGEQYF
TRBJ1-2 - - TRBV6-1 16 TGTGCCAGCAGTGAGGAGTTGTGGGTGCGGGCTTATGGCTACACCTTC CASSEELWVRAYGYTF
TRBJ2-7 - TRBD1 TRBV11-2 15 TGTGCCAGCAGCCGCCGGGACAGGGGTTCCTACGAGCAGTACTTC CASSRRDRGSYEQYF
TRBJ2-1 - TRBD1 TRBV5-1 18 TGCGCCAGCAGCCTCAAACCATCACAGGGGGGCTCCTACAATGAGCAGTTCTTC CASSLKPSQGGSYNEQFF
TRBJ2-1 once - TRBV5-1 14 TGCGCCAGCAGCTTGGCCCTAACGGCCGCAGGGCAGTTCTTC CASSLALTAAGQFF
TRBJ1-5 once - TRBV6-1 15 TGTGCCAGCAGTCCCGGACAGATTAGCAATCAGCCCCAGCATTTT CASSPGQISNQPQHF
TRBJ2-3 - - TRBV19 14 TGTGCCAGTAAGGTGCAGACTAGCACAGATACGCAGTATTTT CASKVQTSTDTQYF
TRBJ1-1 - TRBD1 TRBV13 17 TGTGCCAGCAGCTCCAAACATAGGACAGGGTTAAACACTGAAGCTTTCTTT CASSSKHRTGLNTEAFF
TRBJ1-2 - - TRBV7-8 14 TGTGCCAGCAGCTTATCCTCGCTTAGCTATGGCTACACCTTC CASSLSSLSYGYTF
TRBJ2-7 - - TRBV10-3 14 TGTGCCACCAGGGGGGACGGGAGCTCCTACGAGCAGTACTTC CATRGDGSSYEQYF
TRBJ1-1 - TRBD1 TRBV25-1 14 TGTGCCAGCAGTTTCCACAGGGGTAGGACTGAAGCTTTCTTT CASSFHRGRTEAFF
TRBJ1-1 - - TRBV2 10 TGTGCCAGCAGTAACCAAGTGGCTTTCTTT CASSNQVAFF